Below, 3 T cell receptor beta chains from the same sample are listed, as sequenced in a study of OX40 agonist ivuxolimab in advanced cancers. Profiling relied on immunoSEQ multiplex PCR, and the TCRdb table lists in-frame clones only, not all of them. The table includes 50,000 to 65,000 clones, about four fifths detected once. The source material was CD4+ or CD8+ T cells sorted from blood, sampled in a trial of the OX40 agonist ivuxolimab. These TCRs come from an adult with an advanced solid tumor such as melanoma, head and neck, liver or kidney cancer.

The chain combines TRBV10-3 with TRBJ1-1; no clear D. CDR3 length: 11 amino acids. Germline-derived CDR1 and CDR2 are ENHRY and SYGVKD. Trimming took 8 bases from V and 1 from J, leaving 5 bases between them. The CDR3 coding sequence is TGTGCCATCTCAGGGAACACTGAAGCTTTCTTT. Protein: CAISGNTEAFF.

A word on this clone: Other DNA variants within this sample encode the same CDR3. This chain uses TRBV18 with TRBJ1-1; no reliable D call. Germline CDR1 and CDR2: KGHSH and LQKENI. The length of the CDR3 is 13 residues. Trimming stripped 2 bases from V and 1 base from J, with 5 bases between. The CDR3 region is CASSPGQNTEAFF. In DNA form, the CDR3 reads TGTGCCAGCTCACCAGGGCAGAACACTGAAGCTTTCTTT.

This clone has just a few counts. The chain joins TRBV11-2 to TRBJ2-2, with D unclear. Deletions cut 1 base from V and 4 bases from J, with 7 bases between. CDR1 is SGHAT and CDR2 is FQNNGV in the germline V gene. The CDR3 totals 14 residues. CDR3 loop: CASSLGVVTGELFF. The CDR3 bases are TGTGCCAGCAGCTTAGGTGTAGTCACCGGGGAGCTGTTTTTT.